This section outlines one T cell receptor (beta chain) sequence together with its context. CDR3 length: 14 amino acids. V gave up 6 bases and J gave up 2 bases; unmatched junction bases: 5. Germline V lookup: CDR1 LNHDA, CDR2 SQIVND (reference sequence). The data derive from a study of blood T cell repertoires in COVID-19. Original methodology: By means of reference gene primer amplification, nucleated cell counts were estimated. Clones were sequenced by immunoSEQ multiplex PCR, and TCRdb holds only the in-frame ones, with some missing. V, J and clone size reflect that table, while D and trimming were determined from the DNA. The sample has 120,000 to 150,000 clones, around 79% seen once.

This chain connects TRBV19 to TRBJ1-2, with 8 bases that match TRBD1. This clonotype was sampled from a man in his 60s with acute or convalescent COVID-19. Sequenced: peripheral blood. Here the CDR3 reads CASRKQGANYGYTF. CDR3 nucleotide sequence: TGTGCCAGTAGGAAGCAGGGGGCCAACTATGGCTACACCTTC. The full variable domain, with the rest looked up from reference TRBV19 and TRBJ1-2, is DGGITQSPKYLFRKEGQNVTLSCEQNLNHDAMYWYRQDPGQGLRLIYYSQIVNDFQKGDIAEGYSVSREKKESFPLTVTSAQKNPTAFYLCASRKQGANYGYTFGSGTRLTVV.